A selection of T cell receptor beta chains follows, all from one sample in a study of cytomegalovirus exposure and HLA in healthy donors. The data were produced by immunoSEQ multiplex PCR, yet TCRdb's version contains in-frame clones alone and is incomplete. The sample records about 330,000 clones, 86% being singletons. Source material: PBMCs. These receptor sequences come from a young woman in good health and CMV-seronegative. Each CDR3 is given with its conserved first and last residue. D genes are given only for firm matches. Some rows mark clone size as missing; the rest say once, few, many or name a class of expanded clone.

TGTGCCAGCAGCTTGGGGCGGGGAGGGTATGAGCAGTTCTTC CASSLGRGGYEQFF NA TRBJ2-1 TRBV5-6 TRBD2
TGTGCCAGCAGGCGACAGGGTTTGGACAATGAGCAGTTCTTC CASRRQGLDNEQFF NA TRBJ2-1 TRBV28 TRBD1
TGTGCCAGCAGTCTCACCCTTCGACTAGACGGGGCCAAAAACATTCAGTACTTC CASSLTLRLDGAKNIQYF NA TRBJ2-4 TRBV28 NA
TGTGCCAGTAGTATATCATTACAAGGCAGTCACCCTACTATCACAGATACGCAGTATTTT CASSISLQGSHPTITDTQYF NA TRBJ2-3 TRBV19 NA
TGTGCCAGCAGTTTAAGTTTGATCCCCGGGACAAATTTTTACGAGCAGTACTTC CASSLSLIPGTNFYEQYF once TRBJ2-7 TRBV5-4 NA
TGCGCCAGCAGTAACCGGGGGAGGGGCGATGAGCAGTTCTTC CASSNRGRGDEQFF NA TRBJ2-1 TRBV5-1 TRBD2
TGTGCCTGGAGTGTCGGAGAGACCCAGTACTTC CAWSVGETQYF NA TRBJ2-5 TRBV30 NA
TGTGCCATCAGTGAGTCGTTCTCGGCAGGGGACGAGCAGTACTTC CAISESFSAGDEQYF NA TRBJ2-7 TRBV10-3 NA
TGTGCCAGCAGCCTCGAGGGGGGGTATGAAAAACTGTTTTTT CASSLEGGYEKLFF NA TRBJ1-4 TRBV4-2 NA
TGTGCCAGCAGTGAAGTAAACACCCAAGAGACCCAGTACTTC CASSEVNTQETQYF once TRBJ2-5 TRBV6-1 NA
TGTGCCAGCAGTTTCGGACAAACCACAGATACGCAGTATTTT CASSFGQTTDTQYF once TRBJ2-3 TRBV28 NA
TGTGCCAGTAGCCCGACAGGGGGCCACTACAATGAGCAGTTCTTC CASSPTGGHYNEQFF NA TRBJ2-1 TRBV19 TRBD1
TGTGCCAGCAGCTTAGTGGGGGCACCGAGCTCCTACGAGCAGTACTTC CASSLVGAPSSYEQYF NA TRBJ2-7 TRBV7-6 NA
TGTGCCAGCACCGGACAGTTCACCGGGGAGCTGTTTTTT CASTGQFTGELFF NA TRBJ2-2 TRBV9 NA
TGTGCCAGCAGCTCCCGGCAAGAGACCCAGTACTTC CASSSRQETQYF NA TRBJ2-5 TRBV9 NA
TGTGCCAGCAGCGAACTACAGGGGAGCAACGAGCAGTACTTC CASSELQGSNEQYF NA TRBJ2-7 TRBV5-6 TRBD1
TGTGCCAGCAGCTTTTCGGGGGCTGGGGCCAACGTCCTGACTTTC CASSFSGAGANVLTF NA TRBJ2-6 TRBV11-2 NA
TGTGCCAGCAGCTTAGGGGGCGCCAACACAGATACGCAGTATTTT CASSLGGANTDTQYF NA TRBJ2-3 TRBV7-2 NA
TGTGCCAGCAGCTTTGGGCCAGGGGGGTCCAATGAGCAGTTCTTC CASSFGPGGSNEQFF once TRBJ2-1 TRBV5-6 NA
TGTGCCAGCAGCCCAGGTGGGGGCTCCTACACTGAAGCTTTCTTT CASSPGGGSYTEAFF NA TRBJ1-1 TRBV5-4 NA
TGCGCCAGCAGCCAAGTTTCGAGCGGGAGCACTGAGCAGTTCTTC CASSQVSSGSTEQFF NA TRBJ2-1 TRBV4-3 TRBD2
TGTGCCAGCAGCCGAGGAATCAAAGAGCAGTTCTTC CASSRGIKEQFF NA TRBJ2-1 TRBV7-2 NA
TGCGCCAGCAGCCCCGTCGGCAGGGGTGTCCGTGGCTACACCTTC CASSPVGRGVRGYTF NA TRBJ1-2 TRBV4-1 NA
TGTGCCAGCAGCATGGACAGGGGGCCCTATGGCTACACCTTC CASSMDRGPYGYTF NA TRBJ1-2 TRBV7-6 TRBD1
TGTGCCAGCAGCTCCTTACTGATAGGAAACACCATATATTTT CASSSLLIGNTIYF NA TRBJ1-3 TRBV7-9 NA
TGTGCCAGCAGCCAGACAGGGTGGGATGAAGCTTTCTTT CASSQTGWDEAFF NA TRBJ1-1 TRBV7-9 TRBD1
TGTGCCAGCAGTGTAGGGGTGACAGGGACTAATGAAAAACTGTTTTTT CASSVGVTGTNEKLFF once TRBJ1-4 TRBV2 TRBD1
TGTGCCAGCAGTTTAAAACAGGGAAATGAAAAACTGTTTTTT CASSLKQGNEKLFF NA TRBJ1-4 TRBV27 NA
TGTGCCAGCAGTGACCGACCTGGGACAGGGGGATATGGCTACACCTTC CASSDRPGTGGYGYTF NA TRBJ1-2 TRBV6-1 TRBD1
TGTGCCAGCAGCTTTCAGGGGGCGATATTAAATCAGCCCCAGCATTTT CASSFQGAILNQPQHF NA TRBJ1-5 TRBV5-6 TRBD1
TGTGCCAGTTCTCGGGACAGAGGCCCTGAGCAGTACTTC CASSRDRGPEQYF once TRBJ2-7 TRBV28 TRBD1
TGTGCCAGCACCGCAGGTCTCTACGAGCAGTACTTC CASTAGLYEQYF NA TRBJ2-7 TRBV28 NA
TGTGCCAGCAGCTTGAGGGGGGGGAATCAGCCCCAGCATTTT CASSLRGGNQPQHF NA TRBJ1-5 TRBV5-6 NA
TGCGCCAGCAGCCCGGGGGCGGGGACAGGGGATTCAGATACGCAGTATTTT CASSPGAGTGDSDTQYF once TRBJ2-3 TRBV4-1 TRBD1
TGTGCCAGCAGTCCGACAGGGGAACCAGCCTACGAGCAGTACTTC CASSPTGEPAYEQYF once TRBJ2-7 TRBV6-1 TRBD1
TGCAGCGCTTCTAGCGGAAACAATGAGCAGTTCTTC CSASSGNNEQFF NA TRBJ2-1 TRBV29-1 TRBD2
TGTGCCAGCAGTTCCACTAGCGGGTGGACAGATACGCAGTATTTT CASSSTSGWTDTQYF NA TRBJ2-3 TRBV28 TRBD2
TGTGCCAGCAATTACCAGGGTGCTGTCGGGCAGCCCCAGCATTTT CASNYQGAVGQPQHF few TRBJ1-5 TRBV28 NA
TGTGCCAGCAGTGATACTAGCGGGAACTTATATGAGCAGTTCTTC CASSDTSGNLYEQFF NA TRBJ2-1 TRBV25-1 TRBD2
TGTGCCAGCAGTTACTATCAGGGGGGTGGTGAAAAACTGTTTTTT CASSYYQGGGEKLFF NA TRBJ1-4 TRBV6-5 TRBD1
TGTGCCAGCTCACCACTAGCGGGGGGGTACGAGCAGTACTTC CASSPLAGGYEQYF NA TRBJ2-7 TRBV18 TRBD2
TGTGCCAGCAGCAGGTGGGGGGAGGGACGATTTTCTGGAAACACCATATATTTT CASSRWGEGRFSGNTIYF once TRBJ1-3 TRBV7-6 NA
TGTGCCAGCAGCTTGGGACAGGGGACTTCTAACTATGGCTACACCTTC CASSLGQGTSNYGYTF NA TRBJ1-2 TRBV5-6 TRBD1
TGTGCCAGCACCCGACAGGACCCTAACTATGGCTACACCTTC CASTRQDPNYGYTF NA TRBJ1-2 TRBV6-5 NA
TGTGCCAGCAGTGATGGACAGGCGTACTCCTACGAGCAGTACTTC CASSDGQAYSYEQYF NA TRBJ2-7 TRBV25-1 TRBD1
TGTGCCAGCAGAGGGGGTGGCAGGGGGCGAAACTATGGCTACACCTTC CASRGGGRGRNYGYTF NA TRBJ1-2 TRBV28 TRBD1
TGTGCCAGCAGCCAAACAGGGGGGGAGACCCAGTACTTC CASSQTGGETQYF many TRBJ2-5 TRBV11-2 TRBD1
TGTGCCAGCAGTCCCGCCTCCCGGTCGCCCTACGAGCAGTACTTC CASSPASRSPYEQYF NA TRBJ2-7 TRBV28 NA
TGTGCCAGCAGCGGAGGACAGGGGTTCTACAATGAGCAGTTCTTC CASSGGQGFYNEQFF NA TRBJ2-1 TRBV27 TRBD1
TGTGCCAGCAAGTATGGGACTAGCGGGAGCTCATCCTACGAGCAGTACTTC CASKYGTSGSSSYEQYF NA TRBJ2-7 TRBV2 TRBD2